This T cell receptor beta chain came from a study of response to subunit inactivated influenza vaccine. Each CDR3 protein is one row after TCRdb ran MiXCR on the RT-PCR reads. The sample records about 190,000 distinct CDR3 sequences, 14% being singletons. Overall study findings and caveats: Few new T cells, the authors suggested, are recruited by each seasonal influenza vaccination.

Only a few counts were recorded for this clonotype. Its matching antigen is unknown. V shed 8 bases, J shed 9 bases, and the junction held 19 bases outside the gene matches. The CDR3 totals 16 residues. Germline V CDR1 and CDR2: MNHEY, SMNVEV (reference sequence). The receptor comes from a man aged 50 to 59 who received an inactivated influenza vaccine. The material was CD8+ T cells sorted from PBMCs, obtained about 5 days after vaccination. This chain links TRBV27 with TRBJ2-1, with 7 bases that match TRBD2. The CDR3 DNA follows: TGTGCCAGCGCGCCCCTGTGGTGGGAGGGCCACGGTGAGCAGTTCTTC. Translating it yields CASAPLWWEGHGEQFF.